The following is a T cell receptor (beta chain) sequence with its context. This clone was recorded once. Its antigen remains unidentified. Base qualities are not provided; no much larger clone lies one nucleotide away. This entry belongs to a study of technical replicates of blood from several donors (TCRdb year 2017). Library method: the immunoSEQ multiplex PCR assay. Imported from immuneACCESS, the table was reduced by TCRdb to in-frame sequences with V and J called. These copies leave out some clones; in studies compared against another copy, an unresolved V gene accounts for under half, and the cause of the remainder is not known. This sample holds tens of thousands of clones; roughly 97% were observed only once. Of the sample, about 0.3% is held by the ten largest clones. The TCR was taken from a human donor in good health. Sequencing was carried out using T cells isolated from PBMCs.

The CDR3 protein sequence reads: CAWSVLLAGTNEQFF. Here is the DNA: TGTGCCTGGAGTGTACTACTAGCGGGAACAAATGAGCAGTTCTTC. Recombination joined TRBV30 with TRBJ2-1; 10 of the junction bases match TRBD2. The CDR3 measures 15 amino acids from cysteine to phenylalanine. Only the CDR3 region is kept as DNA, spanning 45 bases read in frame from base 1. Compared with germline, V lacks 0 bases and J lacks 7 bases; bases without a gene match: 6. CDR1 and CDR2 are drawn from the germline V gene (reference sequence): GTSNPN, SVGIG.